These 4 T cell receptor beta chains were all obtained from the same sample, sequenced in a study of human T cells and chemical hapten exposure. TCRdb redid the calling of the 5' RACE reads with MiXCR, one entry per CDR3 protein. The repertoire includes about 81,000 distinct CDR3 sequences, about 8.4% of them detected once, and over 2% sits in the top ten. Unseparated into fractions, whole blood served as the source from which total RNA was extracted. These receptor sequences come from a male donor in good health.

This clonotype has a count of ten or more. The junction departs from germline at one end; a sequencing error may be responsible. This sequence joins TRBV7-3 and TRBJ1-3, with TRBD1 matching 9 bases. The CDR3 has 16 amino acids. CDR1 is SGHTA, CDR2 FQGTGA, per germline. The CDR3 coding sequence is TGTGCCAGCAGCCTAACTGGGACAGGGACTGGAAACACCATATATTTT. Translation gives CASSLTGTGTGNTIYF.

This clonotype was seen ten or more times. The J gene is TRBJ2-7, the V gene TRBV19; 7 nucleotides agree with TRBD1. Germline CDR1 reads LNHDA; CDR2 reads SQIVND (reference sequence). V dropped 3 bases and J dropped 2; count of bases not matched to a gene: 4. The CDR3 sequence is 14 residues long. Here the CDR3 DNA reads TGTGCCAGTAGTATCGGGCAGGGGGCCTACGAGCAGTACTTC. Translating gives CASSIGQGAYEQYF.

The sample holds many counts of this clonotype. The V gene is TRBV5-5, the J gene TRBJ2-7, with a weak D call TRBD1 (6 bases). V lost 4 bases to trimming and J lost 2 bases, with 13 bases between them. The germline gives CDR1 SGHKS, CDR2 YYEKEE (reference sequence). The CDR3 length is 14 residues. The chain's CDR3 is CASSNSDRPYEQYF. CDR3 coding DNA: TGTGCCAGCAGCAATAGCGACAGGCCCTACGAGCAGTACTTC.

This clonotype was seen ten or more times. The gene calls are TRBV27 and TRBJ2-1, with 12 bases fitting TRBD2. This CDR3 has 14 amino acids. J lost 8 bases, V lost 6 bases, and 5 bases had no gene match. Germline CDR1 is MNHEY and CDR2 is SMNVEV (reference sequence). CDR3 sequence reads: CASSTTSGSHEQFF. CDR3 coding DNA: TGTGCCAGCAGCACGACTAGCGGGAGCCATGAGCAGTTCTTC.